This TCR beta chain originates from a study of cytomegalovirus exposure and HLA in healthy donors. Regarding the study as a whole: Later genetic work tied a missense DCLRE1C variant to beta-chain V and J trimming.

With 60 Vbeta and 13 Jbeta primers, the PCR was carried out. Sequencing used immunoSEQ multiplex PCR; TCRdb keeps in-frame clones, though not all of them. The repertoire includes some 200,000 clones, almost 80% of them detected once, and around 2% sits in the top ten. This CDR3 comprises 14 residues. The V and J ends lost 6 bases and 4 bases, in that order; junction bases with no gene match: 8. The germline gives CDR1 SNHLY, CDR2 FYNNEI. This cohort consisted of healthy bone marrow donors. This clone was seen more than once but under ten times. Its specificity is unknown. The receptor was derived from a man aged 18 to 35 in good health and CMV-seronegative. The rearrangement joins TRBV2 to TRBJ1-1; 7 bases are shared with TRBD1. Material: PBMCs. CDR3 nucleotide sequence: TGTGCCAGCAGAATACAGGGGAGCGGCACTGAAGCTTTCTTT. Amino acids: CASRIQGSGTEAFF. Full variable domain (rest looked up from reference TRBV2 and TRBJ1-1): EPEVTQTPSHQVTQMGQEVILRCVPISNHLYFYWYRQILGQKVEFLVSFYNNEISEKSEIFDDQFSVERPDGSNFTLKIRSTKLEDSAMYFCASRIQGSGTEAFFGQGTRLTVV.